These T cell receptor beta chains were read from a single sample in a study of blood T cell repertoires in COVID-19. Assay: immunoSEQ multiplex PCR; the TCRdb copy retains only in-frame clones and omits some. Of 99,000 or so clones listed, around 83% are singletons. The sequenced sample was peripheral blood. The receptors stem from a woman of 80 years or more with active or convalescent COVID-19. The conserved cysteine and the conserved F or W are not part of the CDR3 here. The order of the fields is V gene, J gene, CDR3 protein.

V gene: TRBV18; J gene: TRBJ2-7; CDR3 protein: ASSPGLSYEQY
V gene: TRBV3-1/TRBV3-2; J gene: TRBJ2-1; CDR3 protein: ASSQGEVRWGPEQF
V gene: TRBV11-2; J gene: TRBJ1-6; CDR3 protein: ASSLERANNSPLH
V gene: TRBV7-2; J gene: TRBJ1-1; CDR3 protein: ASSLGESNTEAF
V gene: TRBV19; J gene: TRBJ1-6; CDR3 protein: ASSSSGQGGSPLH
V gene: TRBV5-1; J gene: TRBJ1-1; CDR3 protein: ASSREGKASGF
V gene: TRBV2; J gene: TRBJ2-5; CDR3 protein: ASRTAPWGTQY
V gene: TRBV30; J gene: TRBJ1-1; CDR3 protein: AWRARGEAF
V gene: TRBV5-1; J gene: TRBJ1-2; CDR3 protein: ASSLAVAEGGYT
V gene: TRBV30; J gene: TRBJ2-3; CDR3 protein: AWSVIWGVTQY
V gene: TRBV19; J gene: TRBJ1-2; CDR3 protein: ASSVQMNYGYT
V gene: TRBV28; J gene: TRBJ1-6; CDR3 protein: ASSFQGQNNSPLH
V gene: TRBV4-2; J gene: TRBJ2-7; CDR3 protein: ASSQPGLADEQY
V gene: TRBV5-1; J gene: TRBJ1-6; CDR3 protein: ASRSGAGLMARSPLH
V gene: TRBV5-1; J gene: TRBJ2-7; CDR3 protein: ASSVGLAGQSYEQY
V gene: TRBV27; J gene: TRBJ1-1; CDR3 protein: ASSLDRAFNTEAF
V gene: TRBV5-3; J gene: TRBJ1-6; CDR3 protein: ARKELSSYNSPLH
V gene: TRBV28; J gene: TRBJ2-7; CDR3 protein: ASSTYPGDRGYEQY
V gene: TRBV12-3/TRBV12-4; J gene: TRBJ1-2; CDR3 protein: ASRTGDGYGYT
V gene: TRBV28; J gene: TRBJ1-1; CDR3 protein: ASSLVGRKETEAF
V gene: TRBV6-6; J gene: TRBJ2-7; CDR3 protein: ASSYSSGGGLGQQY
V gene: TRBV25-1; J gene: TRBJ1-5; CDR3 protein: ASSDTGLNQPQH
V gene: TRBV5-1; J gene: TRBJ2-5; CDR3 protein: ASSLAGQRMGETQY
V gene: TRBV2; J gene: TRBJ2-3; CDR3 protein: ASNGLTDTQY
V gene: TRBV9; J gene: TRBJ1-6; CDR3 protein: ASSVGQHYNSPLH
V gene: TRBV9; J gene: TRBJ1-2; CDR3 protein: ASSVEGGVGYT
V gene: TRBV19; J gene: TRBJ1-5; CDR3 protein: ASSISGSLNQPQH
V gene: TRBV5-8; J gene: TRBJ2-3; CDR3 protein: ASSWLGQGTDTQY
V gene: TRBV19; J gene: TRBJ1-2; CDR3 protein: ATQSGGWGHGYT
V gene: TRBV18; J gene: TRBJ1-1; CDR3 protein: ASSPSARGPGAF
V gene: TRBV28; J gene: TRBJ1-2; CDR3 protein: ASRGTGRDYGYT
V gene: TRBV4-2; J gene: TRBJ2-5; CDR3 protein: ASSQVVNKAGAEETQY
V gene: TRBV14; J gene: TRBJ2-5; CDR3 protein: ASSQLDITGTQY
V gene: TRBV5-1; J gene: TRBJ2-7; CDR3 protein: ASSFRAEQY
V gene: TRBV24-1; J gene: TRBJ2-3; CDR3 protein: ATSDSRAGGSTDTQY
V gene: TRBV6-4; J gene: TRBJ2-1; CDR3 protein: ASSLDPGTGGAYEQF
V gene: TRBV5-1; J gene: TRBJ1-1; CDR3 protein: ASSPDKNTEAF
V gene: TRBV18; J gene: TRBJ2-1; CDR3 protein: ASSPPVGRGRNNEQF
V gene: TRBV30; J gene: TRBJ1-5; CDR3 protein: AWRTAGEGQPQH
V gene: TRBV2; J gene: TRBJ1-5; CDR3 protein: ASSPLVAGNQPQH
V gene: TRBV15; J gene: TRBJ2-5; CDR3 protein: ATSRDPATQETQY
V gene: TRBV10-3; J gene: TRBJ2-7; CDR3 protein: AISEAGDAYEQY
V gene: TRBV5-1; J gene: TRBJ1-4; CDR3 protein: ASSYIGDNEKLF
V gene: TRBV24-1; J gene: TRBJ2-5; CDR3 protein: ATSDSGGETQY
V gene: TRBV7-2; J gene: TRBJ2-2; CDR3 protein: ASSYRVTGELF
V gene: TRBV28; J gene: TRBJ2-5; CDR3 protein: ASSLGGAGRETQY
V gene: TRBV18; J gene: TRBJ2-5; CDR3 protein: ASSRAGVVETQY